This is a list of T cell receptor beta chains from one sample in a study of blood T cell repertoires in COVID-19. The method was immunoSEQ multiplex PCR; TCRdb's version includes in-frame clones alone and lacks a portion of them. Of about 83,000 clones in the sample, about 90% were seen once. Input material: peripheral blood. Every receptor here comes from a woman aged 50 to 65 with active or convalescent COVID-19. Both conserved end residues are part of each CDR3. The D gene is left open where the match is weak. Clone size is not always given. Where it is, it says once, few, many or a class for expanded clones.

clone_size cdr3_length j_call v_call d_call cdr3_aa cdr3_nt
NA 15 TRBJ1-5 TRBV5-1 NA CASSLNTGPNQPQHF TGCGCCAGCAGCTTGAACACAGGGCCCAATCAGCCCCAGCATTTT
once 18 TRBJ2-5 TRBV7-6 TRBD2 CASSLRGIGGGATETQYF TGTGCCAGCAGCTTAAGGGGAATAGGCGGGGGGGCCACAGAGACCCAGTACTTC
NA 16 TRBJ1-1 TRBV7-7 NA CASSQTSLGPNTEAFF TGTGCCAGCAGCCAAACAAGCCTGGGGCCGAACACTGAAGCTTTCTTT
NA 16 TRBJ1-6 TRBV6-2/TRBV6-3 NA CASSRNRSSYNSPLHF TGTGCCAGCAGCCGAAACAGGAGCTCCTATAATTCACCCCTCCACTTT
NA 15 TRBJ1-2 TRBV27 NA CASSPHGQSNYGYTF TGTGCCAGCAGTCCCCACGGACAGAGTAACTATGGCTACACCTTC
NA 15 TRBJ1-1 TRBV4-3 NA CASSPRYEGGTEAFF TGCGCCAGCAGCCCTAGGTATGAGGGTGGCACTGAAGCTTTCTTT
NA 15 TRBJ1-6 TRBV9 NA CASSVVGTIGSPLHF TGTGCCAGCAGCGTAGTGGGGACAATTGGTTCACCCCTCCACTTT
NA 13 TRBJ1-2 TRBV15 NA CATKQGSNYGYTF TGTGCCACCAAACAGGGCTCCAACTATGGCTACACCTTC
NA 15 TRBJ2-2 TRBV10-3 NA CAIRQELATTGELFF TGTGCCATCAGACAAGAGCTAGCGACGACCGGGGAGCTGTTTTTT
NA 15 TRBJ1-2 TRBV5-5 TRBD1 CASSPRQGSTYGYTF TGTGCCAGCAGCCCACGACAGGGTTCCACCTATGGCTACACCTTC
few 16 TRBJ1-1 TRBV7-2 NA CASSPARGWANTEAFF TGTGCCAGCAGCCCGGCTCGAGGGTGGGCGAACACTGAAGCTTTCTTT
once 13 TRBJ1-3 TRBV6-6 NA CASSSYRKNTIYF TGTGCCAGCAGTTCTTACAGGAAAAACACCATATATTTT
NA 14 TRBJ1-5 TRBV6-5 TRBD1 CASRTDRVRQPQHF TGTGCCAGCCGTACCGACAGGGTTCGCCAGCCCCAGCATTTT
NA 16 TRBJ2-1 TRBV27 TRBD2 CASSNIAGNSYNEQFF TGTGCCAGCAGCAATATAGCGGGGAACTCCTACAATGAGCAGTTCTTC
few 16 TRBJ1-2 TRBV30 NA CAWIAYDSAFNYGYTF TGTGCCTGGATCGCTTATGACAGTGCCTTTAACTATGGCTACACCTTC
once 14 TRBJ2-1 TRBV11-1 TRBD1 CASSRDRGRDEQFF TGTGCCAGCAGCCGGGACAGGGGCAGGGATGAGCAGTTCTTC
NA 15 TRBJ1-2 TRBV9 NA CASTLQAAGLGGYTF TGTGCCAGCACCCTTCAAGCTGCAGGGTTGGGGGGCTACACCTTC
NA 13 TRBJ2-1 TRBV9 NA CASSVRGGHEQFF TGTGCCAGCAGCGTAAGGGGGGGCCATGAGCAGTTCTTC
NA 16 TRBJ1-2 TRBV3-1/TRBV3-2 TRBD1 CASSHLGDRELNGYTF TGTGCCAGCAGCCATCTTGGGGACAGGGAACTTAATGGCTACACCTTC
NA 13 TRBJ2-1 TRBV9 TRBD2 CASRGLANNEQFF TGTGCCAGCCGAGGACTAGCGAACAATGAGCAGTTCTTC
NA 14 TRBJ2-2 TRBV6-2/TRBV6-3 TRBD2 CASSYGTSPGELFF TGTGCCAGCAGTTATGGGACTAGTCCCGGGGAGCTGTTTTTT
NA 16 TRBJ1-1 TRBV5-1 TRBD1 CASSFPNGTGVFEAFF TGCGCCAGCAGCTTCCCTAACGGGACAGGGGTGTTTGAAGCTTTCTTT
NA 20 TRBJ2-1 TRBV15 TRBD2 CATSRGGTSGANLFPNEQFF TGTGCCACCAGCAGAGGAGGGACTAGCGGGGCGAACCTTTTTCCCAATGAGCAGTTCTTC
NA 17 TRBJ2-2 TRBV3-1/TRBV3-2 NA CASSQDERRQTFLELFF TGTGCCAGCAGCCAAGACGAGAGGAGACAGACGTTCTTGGAGCTGTTTTTT
NA 15 TRBJ1-2 TRBV5-1 TRBD1 CASGTGTPIYGGYTF TGCGCCAGCGGGACAGGGACCCCTATATATGGTGGCTACACCTTC
NA 14 TRBJ1-1 TRBV2 NA CASSEQGMNTEAFF TGTGCCAGCAGTGAACAGGGAATGAACACTGAAGCTTTCTTT
NA 12 TRBJ1-6 TRBV15 NA CATSRDRSPLHF TGTGCCACCAGCAGAGATCGGTCACCCCTCCACTTT
NA 14 TRBJ1-2 TRBV7-8 NA CASSLGRRDYGYTF TGTGCCAGCAGCTTAGGCAGGAGGGATTATGGCTACACCTTC
NA 12 TRBJ2-5 TRBV7-2 NA CASRGIRETQYF TGTGCCAGCCGAGGTATACGGGAGACCCAGTACTTC
NA 14 TRBJ1-5 TRBV19 NA CASSRKNSNQPQHF TGTGCCAGTAGTCGTAAAAATAGCAATCAGCCCCAGCATTTT
NA 14 TRBJ2-2 TRBV6-4 TRBD1 CASARQGNTGELFF TGTGCCAGCGCGAGACAGGGGAACACCGGGGAGCTGTTTTTT
NA 14 TRBJ2-1 TRBV12-5 NA CATRRDSTYNEQFF TGTGCTACCCGGAGGGACAGCACCTACAATGAGCAGTTCTTC
NA 17 TRBJ2-1 TRBV27 TRBD1 CASSLSGLTGLLDEQFF TGTGCCAGCAGTTTATCGGGGCTGACAGGGTTGTTAGATGAGCAGTTCTTC
NA 14 TRBJ1-1 TRBV27 NA CASSSAWGDTEAFF TGTGCCAGCAGTTCCGCTTGGGGGGACACTGAAGCTTTCTTT
NA 11 TRBJ1-1 TRBV6-5 NA CASQGNTEAFF TGTGCCAGCCAGGGTAACACTGAAGCTTTCTTT
NA 15 TRBJ2-1 TRBV27 TRBD2 CASLGLAGDYNEQFF TGTGCCAGTCTCGGACTAGCGGGGGACTACAATGAGCAGTTCTTC
NA 14 TRBJ1-2 TRBV6-2/TRBV6-3 NA CASSSRGSPYGYTF TGTGCCAGCAGTTCCCGGGGGAGCCCTTATGGCTACACCTTC
NA 15 TRBJ1-1 TRBV9 TRBD1 CASSVAHRGHTEAFF TGTGCCAGCAGCGTAGCGCACAGGGGGCATACTGAAGCTTTCTTT